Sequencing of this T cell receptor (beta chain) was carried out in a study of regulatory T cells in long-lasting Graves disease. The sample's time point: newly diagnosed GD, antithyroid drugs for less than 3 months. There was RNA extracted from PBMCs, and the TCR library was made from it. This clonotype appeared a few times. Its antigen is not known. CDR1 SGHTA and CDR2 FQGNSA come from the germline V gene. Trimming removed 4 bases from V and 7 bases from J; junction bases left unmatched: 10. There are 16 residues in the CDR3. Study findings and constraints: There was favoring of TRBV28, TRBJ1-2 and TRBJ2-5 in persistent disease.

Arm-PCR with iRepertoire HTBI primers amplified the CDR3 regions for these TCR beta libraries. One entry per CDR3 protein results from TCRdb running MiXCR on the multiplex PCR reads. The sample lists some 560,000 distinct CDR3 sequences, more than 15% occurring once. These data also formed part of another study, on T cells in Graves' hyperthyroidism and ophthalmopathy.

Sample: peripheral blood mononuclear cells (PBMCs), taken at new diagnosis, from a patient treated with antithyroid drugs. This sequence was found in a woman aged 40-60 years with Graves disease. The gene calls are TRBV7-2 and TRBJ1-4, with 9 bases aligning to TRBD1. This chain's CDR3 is CASSSDRGGSGEKLFF. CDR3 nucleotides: TGTGCCAGCAGCTCGGACAGGGGAGGTTCAGGTGAAAAACTGTTTTTT.